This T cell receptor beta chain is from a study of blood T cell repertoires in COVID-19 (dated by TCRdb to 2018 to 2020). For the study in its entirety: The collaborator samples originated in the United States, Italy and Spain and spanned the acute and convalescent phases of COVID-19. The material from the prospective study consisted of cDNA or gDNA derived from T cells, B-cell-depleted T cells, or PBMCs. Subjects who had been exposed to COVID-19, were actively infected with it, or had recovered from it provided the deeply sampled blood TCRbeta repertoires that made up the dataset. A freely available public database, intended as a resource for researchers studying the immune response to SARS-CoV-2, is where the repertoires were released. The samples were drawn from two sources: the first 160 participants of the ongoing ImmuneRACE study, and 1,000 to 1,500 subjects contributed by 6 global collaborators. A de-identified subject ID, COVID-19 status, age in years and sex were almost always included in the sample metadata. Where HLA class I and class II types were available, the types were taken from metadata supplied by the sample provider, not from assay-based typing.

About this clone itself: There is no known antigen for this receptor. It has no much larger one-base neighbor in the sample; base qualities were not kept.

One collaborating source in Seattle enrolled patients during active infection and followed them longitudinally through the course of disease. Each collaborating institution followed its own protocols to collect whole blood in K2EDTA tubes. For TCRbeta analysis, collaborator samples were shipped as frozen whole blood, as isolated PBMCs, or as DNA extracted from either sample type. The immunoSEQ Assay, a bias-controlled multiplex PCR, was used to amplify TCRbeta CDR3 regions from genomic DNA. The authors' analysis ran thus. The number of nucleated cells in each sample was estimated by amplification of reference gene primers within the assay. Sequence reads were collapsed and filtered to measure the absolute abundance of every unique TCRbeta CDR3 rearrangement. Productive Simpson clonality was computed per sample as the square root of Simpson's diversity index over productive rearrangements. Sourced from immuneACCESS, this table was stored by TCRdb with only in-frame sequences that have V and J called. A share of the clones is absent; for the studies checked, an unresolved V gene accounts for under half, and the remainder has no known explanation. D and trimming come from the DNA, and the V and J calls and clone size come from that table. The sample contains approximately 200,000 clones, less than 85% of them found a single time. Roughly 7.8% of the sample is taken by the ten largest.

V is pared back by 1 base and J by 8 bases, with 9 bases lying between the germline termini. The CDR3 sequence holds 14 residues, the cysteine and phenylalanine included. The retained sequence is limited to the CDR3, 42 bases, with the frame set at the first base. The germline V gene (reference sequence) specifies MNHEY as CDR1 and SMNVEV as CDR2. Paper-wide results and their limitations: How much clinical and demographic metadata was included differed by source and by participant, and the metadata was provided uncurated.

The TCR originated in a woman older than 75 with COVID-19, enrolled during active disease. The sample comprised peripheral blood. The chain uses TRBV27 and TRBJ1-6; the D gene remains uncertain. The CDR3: CASSLYGRDSPLHF. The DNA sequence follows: TGTGCCAGCAGTTTATACGGGAGGGATTCACCCCTCCACTTT.